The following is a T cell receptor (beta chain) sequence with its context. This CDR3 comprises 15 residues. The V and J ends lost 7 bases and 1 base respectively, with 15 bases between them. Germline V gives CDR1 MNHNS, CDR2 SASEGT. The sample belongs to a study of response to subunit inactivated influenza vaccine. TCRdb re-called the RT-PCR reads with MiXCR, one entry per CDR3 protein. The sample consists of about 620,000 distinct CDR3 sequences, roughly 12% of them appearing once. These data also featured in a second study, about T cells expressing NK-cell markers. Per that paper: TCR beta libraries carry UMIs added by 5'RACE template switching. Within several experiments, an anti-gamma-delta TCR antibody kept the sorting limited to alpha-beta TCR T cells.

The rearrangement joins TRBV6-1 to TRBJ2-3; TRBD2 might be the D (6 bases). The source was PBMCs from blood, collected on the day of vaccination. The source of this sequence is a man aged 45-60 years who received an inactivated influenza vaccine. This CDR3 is CASMEGLRGTDTQYF. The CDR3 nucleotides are TGTGCCAGCATGGAGGGTTTGAGGGGCACAGATACGCAGTATTTT.